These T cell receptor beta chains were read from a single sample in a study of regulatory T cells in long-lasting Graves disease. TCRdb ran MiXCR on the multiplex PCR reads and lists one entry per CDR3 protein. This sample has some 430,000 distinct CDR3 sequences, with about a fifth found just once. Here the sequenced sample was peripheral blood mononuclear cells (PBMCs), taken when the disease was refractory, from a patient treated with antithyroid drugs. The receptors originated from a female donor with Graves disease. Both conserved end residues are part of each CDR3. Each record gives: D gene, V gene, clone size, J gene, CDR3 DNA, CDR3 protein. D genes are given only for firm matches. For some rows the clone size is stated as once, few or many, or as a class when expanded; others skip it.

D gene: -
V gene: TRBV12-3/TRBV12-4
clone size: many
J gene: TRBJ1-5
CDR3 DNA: TGTGCCAGCAGTTTAAGATCCAGGAGCAATCAGCCCCAGCATTTT
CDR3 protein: CASSLRSRSNQPQHF

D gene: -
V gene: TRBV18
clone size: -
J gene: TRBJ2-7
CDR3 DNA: TGTGCCAGCTCACCTACAGTGGACGAGCAGTACTTC
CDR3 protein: CASSPTVDEQYF

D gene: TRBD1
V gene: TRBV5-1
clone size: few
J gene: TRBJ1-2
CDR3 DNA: TGCGCCAGCAGCTTTCTTGGTGCGCTGGGACAGGGCTACGGCTACACCTTC
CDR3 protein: CASSFLGALGQGYGYTF

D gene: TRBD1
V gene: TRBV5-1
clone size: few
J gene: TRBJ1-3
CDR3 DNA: TGCGCCAGCAGCAGGGACAGCACCTCTGGAAACACCATATATTTT
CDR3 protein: CASSRDSTSGNTIYF

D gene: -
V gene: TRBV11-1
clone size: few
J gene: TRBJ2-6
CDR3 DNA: TGTGCCAGCAGCCCCGGCCAGTTGGGTTCTGGGGCCAACGTCCTGACTTTC
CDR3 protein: CASSPGQLGSGANVLTF

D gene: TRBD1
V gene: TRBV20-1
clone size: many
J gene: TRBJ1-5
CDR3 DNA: TGCAGGGGAGAAGGTGGCGTGACTCATGACAGGGGATATCAGCCCCAGCATTTT
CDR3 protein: CRGEGGVTHDRGYQPQHF

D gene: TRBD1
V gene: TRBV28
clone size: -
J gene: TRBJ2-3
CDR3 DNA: TGTGCCAGCAATACCCGGGGACAGGGAAACACAGATACGCAGTATTTT
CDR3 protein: CASNTRGQGNTDTQYF

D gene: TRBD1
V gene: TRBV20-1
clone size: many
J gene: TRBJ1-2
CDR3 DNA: TGCAGTGCTAGAGCTGGACAGGGGGGTTACGACTATGGCTACACCTTC
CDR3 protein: CSARAGQGGYDYGYTF

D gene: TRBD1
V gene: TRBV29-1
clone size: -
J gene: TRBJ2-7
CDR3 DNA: TGCAGCGCCGGACAGGGACCTCAATCCGAGCAGTACTTC
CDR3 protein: CSAGQGPQSEQYF

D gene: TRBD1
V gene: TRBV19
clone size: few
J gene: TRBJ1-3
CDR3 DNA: TGTGCCAGTAGCCTGACAGGGGCCTACTCTGGAAACACCATATATTTT
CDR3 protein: CASSLTGAYSGNTIYF

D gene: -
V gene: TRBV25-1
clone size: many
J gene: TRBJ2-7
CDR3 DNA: TGTGCCAGCAGTGAAGGAATAGGGGGTGGGTACGAGCAGTACTTC
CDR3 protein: CASSEGIGGGYEQYF

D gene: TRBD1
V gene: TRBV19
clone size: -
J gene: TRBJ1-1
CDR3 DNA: TGTGCCAGTAGTATTTCAGGGGGAGGGAACACTGAAGCTTTCTTT
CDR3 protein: CASSISGGGNTEAFF

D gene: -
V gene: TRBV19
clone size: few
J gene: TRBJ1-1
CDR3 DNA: TGTGCCAGTATTGGGGATTGGGGTGAAGCTTTCTTT
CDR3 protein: CASIGDWGEAFF

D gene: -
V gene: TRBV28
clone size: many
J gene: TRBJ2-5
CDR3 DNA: TGTGCCAGCGCCGCGGGGCCGGGTTCACAAGAGACCCAGTACTTC
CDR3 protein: CASAAGPGSQETQYF

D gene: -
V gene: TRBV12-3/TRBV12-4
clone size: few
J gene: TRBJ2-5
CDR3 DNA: TGTGCCAGCAGTTGGGAGGCGGGAGAGACCCAGTACTTC
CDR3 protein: CASSWEAGETQYF

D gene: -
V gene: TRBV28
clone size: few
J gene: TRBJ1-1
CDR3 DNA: TGTGCCAGCAGTTTAGAGATGATGAACACTGAAGCTTTCTTT
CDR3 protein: CASSLEMMNTEAFF

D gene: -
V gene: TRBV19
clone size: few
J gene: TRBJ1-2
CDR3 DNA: TGTGCCAGTAGTATTATGGGGCTAAACTATGGCTACACCTTC
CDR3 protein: CASSIMGLNYGYTF

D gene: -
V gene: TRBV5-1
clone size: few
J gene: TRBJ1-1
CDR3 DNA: TGCGCCAGCAGCTCCTCGCCCCGACAGGACACTGAAGCTTTCTTT
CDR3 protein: CASSSSPRQDTEAFF

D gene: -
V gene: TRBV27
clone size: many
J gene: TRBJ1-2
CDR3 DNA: TGTGCCAGCAGTTCCTCAGGGTTTAACTATGGCTACACCTTC
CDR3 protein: CASSSSGFNYGYTF

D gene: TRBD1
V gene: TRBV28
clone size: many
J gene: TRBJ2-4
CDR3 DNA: TGTGCCAGCAGTACCGGACAGGGGGAAAACATTCAGTACTTC
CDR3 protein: CASSTGQGENIQYF

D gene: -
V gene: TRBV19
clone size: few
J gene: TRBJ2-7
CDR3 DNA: TGTGCCAGTAGTAAAAACCGGGACTCGAGGGAGCAGTACTTC
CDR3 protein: CASSKNRDSREQYF

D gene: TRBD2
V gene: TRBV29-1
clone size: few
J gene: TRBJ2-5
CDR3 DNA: TGCAGCGCCCGAAGAGGGACTAGCGGGGAAGAGACCCAGTACTTC
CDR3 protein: CSARRGTSGEETQYF

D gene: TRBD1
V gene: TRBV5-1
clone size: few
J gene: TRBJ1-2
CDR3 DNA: TGCGCCAGCAGCGCCCACATTGGGGACAGCTCTAACTATGGCTACACCTTC
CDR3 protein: CASSAHIGDSSNYGYTF

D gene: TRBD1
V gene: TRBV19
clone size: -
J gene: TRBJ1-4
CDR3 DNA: TGTGCCAGTAATGGCCAGGGGGCAACTAATGAAAAACTGTTTTTT
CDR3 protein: CASNGQGATNEKLFF

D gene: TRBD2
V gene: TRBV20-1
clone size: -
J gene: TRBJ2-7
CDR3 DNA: TGCAGTGCTGAACCGCTAGCGGGAGGATTCTACGAGGAGTACTTC
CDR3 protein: CSAEPLAGGFYEEYF

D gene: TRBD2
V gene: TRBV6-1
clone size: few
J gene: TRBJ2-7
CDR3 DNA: TGTGCCAGCACCCCGGGGGGGGGGCTTCTCCCCTACGAGCAGTACTTC
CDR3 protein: CASTPGGGLLPYEQYF

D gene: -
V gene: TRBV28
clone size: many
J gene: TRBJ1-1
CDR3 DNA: TGTGCCAGCACCCCTGGGGCAGGGGACACTGAAGCTTTCTTT
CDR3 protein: CASTPGAGDTEAFF

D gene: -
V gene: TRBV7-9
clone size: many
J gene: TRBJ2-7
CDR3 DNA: TGTGCCAGCAGCTCCCCCGGGCAGTTCGAGCAGTACTTC
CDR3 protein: CASSSPGQFEQYF

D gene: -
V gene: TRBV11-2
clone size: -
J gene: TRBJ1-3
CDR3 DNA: TGTGCCAGCAGCTTACAGGCCTTCTCTGGAAACACCATATATTTT
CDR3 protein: CASSLQAFSGNTIYF

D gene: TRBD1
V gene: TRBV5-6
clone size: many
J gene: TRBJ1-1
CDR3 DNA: TGTGCCAGCAGGAGGACAGGGAGGAACACTGAAGCTTTCTTT
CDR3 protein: CASRRTGRNTEAFF

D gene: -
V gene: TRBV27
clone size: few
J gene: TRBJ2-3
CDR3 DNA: TGTGCCAGCAGTTCCTTGGATACGCAGTATTTT
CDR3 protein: CASSSLDTQYF

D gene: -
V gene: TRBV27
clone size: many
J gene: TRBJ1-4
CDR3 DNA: TGTGCCAGCAGTCCCGGTGGGGTGCCAGGGGATAATGAAAAACTGTTTTTT
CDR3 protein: CASSPGGVPGDNEKLFF

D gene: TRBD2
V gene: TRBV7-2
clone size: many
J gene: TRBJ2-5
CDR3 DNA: TGTGCCAGCAGCTTATCGGGGGGAGAGACCCAGTACTTC
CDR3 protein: CASSLSGGETQYF

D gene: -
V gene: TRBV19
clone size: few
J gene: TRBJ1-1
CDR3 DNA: TGTGCCAGTAGGACGACAGGTTTTGGCACTGAAGCTTTCTTT
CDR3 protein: CASRTTGFGTEAFF

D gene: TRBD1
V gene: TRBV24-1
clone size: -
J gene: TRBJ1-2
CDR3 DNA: TGTGCCACCAGTGATGCACAGGGGGGAGGCTACACCTTC
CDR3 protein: CATSDAQGGGYTF

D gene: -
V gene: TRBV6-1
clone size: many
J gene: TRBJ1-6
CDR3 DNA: TGTGCCAGCAGTGAAGCAATTTCATCGGGGAATTCACCCCTCCACTTT
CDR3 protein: CASSEAISSGNSPLHF

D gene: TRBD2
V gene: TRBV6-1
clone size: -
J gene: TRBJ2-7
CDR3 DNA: TGTGCCAGCAGCCAGGGACTAGCGGGAGCCGACTCCTACGAGCAGTACTTC
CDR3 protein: CASSQGLAGADSYEQYF

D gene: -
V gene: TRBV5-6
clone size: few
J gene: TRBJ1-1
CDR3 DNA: TGTGCCAGCACCTCCCGGTTTACTGAAGCTTTCTTT
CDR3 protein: CASTSRFTEAFF

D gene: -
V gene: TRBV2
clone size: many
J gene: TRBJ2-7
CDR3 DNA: TGTGCCAGCAGGAAGGACGGGAGCTCCTACGAGCAGTACTTC
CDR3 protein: CASRKDGSSYEQYF

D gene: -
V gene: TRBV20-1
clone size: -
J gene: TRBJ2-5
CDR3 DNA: TGCAGTGCTAGAGGTGGACAAGAGACCCAGTACTTC
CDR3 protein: CSARGGQETQYF

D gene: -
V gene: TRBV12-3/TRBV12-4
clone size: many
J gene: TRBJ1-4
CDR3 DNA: TGTGCCAGCAGTTTATCTTTCGGACGCTTCGGAAAACTGTTTTTT
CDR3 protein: CASSLSFGRFGKLFF